The T cell receptor (beta chain) described here comes from a study of glioma-infiltrating T cells after dendritic cell vaccination. V lost 5 bases and J lost 5, with 12 bases in between. This CDR3 contains 13 residues. Per germline, CDR1 SGHAT and CDR2 FQDESV (reference sequence). Sequencing was performed with immunoSEQ multiplex PCR; in TCRdb, only in-frame clones are kept and a portion is missing. The table shows roughly 88,000 clones, with 75% to 90% occurring only once. Specified time point: after dendritic cell vaccination, including at tumor progression/relapse. The chain links TRBV11-1 to TRBJ2-5; D might be TRBD2 (5 bases). The receptor's source is a human donor with glioblastoma. This specimen was blood, taken after dendritic cell vaccination. CDR3 sequence reads: CASSPDSSETQYF. The CDR3 bases are TGTGCCAGCAGCCCGGACTCAAGTGAGACCCAGTACTTC.